The 20 T cell receptor beta chains in this list originate from one sample, sequenced in a study of blood T cells in healthy people across ages. The second PCR ran 7 to 11 cycles with a sample-barcoded 5' primer and J-beta primers. TCRdb ran MiXCR on the 5' RACE reads and lists one entry per CDR3 protein. The data contain approximately 800,000 distinct CDR3 sequences, roughly 25% of them singletons. This sample also belongs to another study, concerning T cells of mothers and their children.

The sequenced sample consisted of blood. The receptors stem from a boy younger than 18 in good health.

The table lists this clonotype with a few counts. The chain is built from TRBV20-1 and TRBJ2-3; TRBD2 matches 12 bases. The CDR3 has 14 residues. CDR1 DFQATT and CDR2 SNEGSKA come from the germline V gene (reference sequence). The CDR3 reads CSAGLAGRTDTQYF. CDR3 nucleotides: TGCAGCGCTGGACTAGCGGGGCGCACAGATACGCAGTATTTT.

CDR3 protein: CASRTAGTGADTQYF. In DNA form, the CDR3 reads TGTGCCAGCAGGACGGCGGGTACCGGGGCAGATACGCAGTATTTT. The V call is TRBV7-2, the J call TRBJ2-3; a weak D match, TRBD2 (5 bases). CDR3 length equals 15 residues. Deletions cut 6 bases from V and 4 bases from J, with 17 bases between. CDR1 is SGHTA and CDR2 is FQGNSA in the germline V gene.

This clonotype was recorded a few times. The rearrangement joins TRBV7-2 to TRBJ1-5; 8 nucleotides line up with TRBD1. From germline, CDR1 is SGHTA and CDR2 FQGNSA. V shed 1 base, J shed 2 bases, and the junction held 1 base outside the gene matches. The CDR3 spans 15 residues. CDR3 sequence: CASSLVDRGNQPQHF. The CDR3, as DNA: TGTGCCAGCAGCTTAGTGGACAGGGGCAATCAGCCCCAGCATTTT. The whole variable domain, remainder taken from reference TRBV7-2 and TRBJ1-5, is GAGVSQSPSNKVTEKGKDVELRCDPISGHTALYWYRQSLGQGLEFLIYFQGNSAPDKSGLPSDRFSAERTGGSVSTLTIQRTQQEDSAVYLCASSLVDRGNQPQHFGDGTRLSIL.

The V gene is TRBV21-1, the J gene TRBJ2-5; TRBD1, the table's D call, was not compared with the DNA. TRBV21-1 is annotated as a pseudogene. There are 18 residues in the CDR3. The CDR3, as DNA: TGTGCCAGCAGCAATATGTCCCGAAAGGGGCGGGATCAAGAGACCCAGTACTTC. Translation: CASSNMSRKGRDQETQYF.

There are a few counts of this clonotype. This sequence joins TRBV7-2 and TRBJ2-1; a possible D gene is TRBD2 (5 bases). The V end was cut by 4 bases, the J end by 15 bases, with 22 bases between. Germline CDR1 SGHTA, CDR2 FQGNSA. The CDR3 runs 14 residues. CDR3 region: CASSSSREDLNWFF. The CDR3 DNA sequence: TGTGCCAGCAGCTCTAGCCGGGAAGACCTGAATTGGTTCTTC.

This clonotype was seen more than once but under ten times. The chain couples TRBV7-2 to TRBJ1-5; D ambiguous. Trimming removed 1 base from V and 5 bases from J, with 12 bases in between. Germline lookup yields CDR1 SGHTA and CDR2 FQGNSA. The CDR3 totals 15 residues. The CDR3 sequence is CASSLGQKPHQPQHF. DNA for the CDR3: TGTGCCAGCAGCTTAGGGCAGAAACCTCATCAGCCCCAGCATTTT.

This sequence joins TRBV7-9 and TRBJ2-5; 11 bases line up with TRBD1. The last part of the DNA fits TRBJ2-1 better; the J call may be wrong. This CDR3 has 15 residues. Germline CDR1 reads SEHNR; CDR2 reads FQNEAQ (reference sequence). Here the CDR3 reads CASRLDRGPYNEQFF. In nucleotides, the CDR3 is TGTGCCAGCCGCCTGGACAGGGGGCCCTACAATGAGCAGTTCTTC.

CDR3 sequence reads: CSAPVPTATNEQFF. The CDR3 bases are TGCAGTGCGCCTGTACCAACCGCTACCAATGAGCAGTTCTTC. The chain employs TRBV20-1 and TRBJ2-5; D uncertain. TRBJ2-1 explains the end of the DNA better; the J call may be wrong. The CDR3 runs to 14 residues. Germline V lookup: CDR1 DFQATT, CDR2 SNEGSKA (reference sequence).

The chain couples TRBV12-3 or TRBV12-4 to TRBJ2-1; D call uncertain. The DNA end is more similar to TRBJ2-5, so the J call may be wrong. The CDR3 extends over 14 amino acids. The chain's CDR3 is CASSLASHSETQYF. CDR3 nucleotides: TGTGCCAGCAGTTTAGCGAGCCATTCGGAGACCCAGTACTTC.

This clonotype has only a few counts. This chain joins TRBV5-1 and TRBJ2-7, with TRBD1 as a possible D gene (6 bases). V was pared by 3 bases and J by 5 bases, with 15 bases between. Germline assignment: CDR1 SGHRS and CDR2 YFSETQ. CDR3 length: 14 residues. CDR3 DNA: TGCGCCAGCAGCTCCAACAGGGTCACCAACGAGCAGTACTTC. It translates to CASSSNRVTNEQYF.

A word on this clonotype: The final CDR3 position lacks the conserved phenylalanine or tryptophan, pointing to a likely read error. The rearrangement uses TRBV6-5 and TRBJ2-7; no firm D call. Germline CDR1 is MNHEY and CDR2 is SVGAGI. V shed 5 bases and J shed 6 bases, with 8 bases lying between them. The CDR3 is 11 residues long. CDR3 sequence: CASSIPGEQYS. CDR3 DNA sequence: TGTGCCAGCAGTATTCCGGGCGAGCAGTACTCC.

This chain uses TRBV9 with TRBJ1-4; D call uncertain. V lost 4 bases and J 0 bases, leaving 7 bases between the germline ends. This CDR3 is built from 14 residues. Germline V lookup: CDR1 SGDLS, CDR2 YYNGEE. DNA of the CDR3: TGTGCCAGCAGCCAACTCGCAACTAATGAAAAACTGTTTTTT. It codes for CASSQLATNEKLFF.

This clonotype was seen a few times. The rearrangement links TRBV29-1 to TRBJ2-3, with 10 bases that match TRBD2. The CDR3 totals 16 residues. The ends lost 0 bases at V and 6 bases at J; junction bases unmatched: 9. Germline V gives CDR1 SQVTM, CDR2 ANQGSEA. This CDR3 reads CSVEDLGLAGVDTQYF. The CDR3 DNA is TGCAGCGTTGAAGATTTAGGGCTAGCGGGAGTGGATACGCAGTATTTT.

This clonotype was observed once. CDR3 sequence: CAWTRTGRREETQYF. In nucleotides, the CDR3 is TGTGCCTGGACCCGGACAGGGCGGAGGGAAGAGACCCAGTACTTC. This chain uses TRBV30 with TRBJ2-5, with 8 bases fitting TRBD1. Germline CDR1 GTSNPN, CDR2 SVGIG (reference sequence). The ends lost 4 bases at V and 3 bases at J; junction bases unmatched: 10. The CDR3 totals 15 residues. The complete variable domain, with remaining parts taken from reference TRBV30 and TRBJ2-5, reads SQTIHQWPATLVQPVGSPLSLECTVEGTSNPNLYWYRQAAGRGLQLLFYSVGIGQISSEVPQNLSASRPQDRQFILSSKKLLLSDSGFYLCAWTRTGRREETQYFGPGTRLLVL.

This clonotype was observed a few times. The J gene is TRBJ2-5, the V gene TRBV4-3, with D unclear. The J call may be mistaken, given a closer DNA end match to TRBJ2-7. In germline, CDR1 is LGHNA, CDR2 YSLEER. The CDR3 is 14 amino acids. CDR3 sequence reads: CASSQDKRTYEQYF. The CDR3 region has the DNA TGCGCCAGCAGCCAAGATAAGAGAACCTACGAGCAGTACTTC.

The chain is built from TRBV2 and TRBJ2-4; maybe TRBD2 (6 bases). V was cut by 6 bases and J by 10 bases, with 22 bases left in between. This CDR3 has 15 residues. Per germline, CDR1 SNHLY and CDR2 FYNNEI. CDR3 loop: CASREGLLEGRIQYF. As DNA, the CDR3 is TGTGCCAGCAGGGAGGGACTCCTGGAGGGTCGGATTCAGTACTTC.

The V and J genes are TRBV20-1 and TRBJ2-1, with D perhaps matching TRBD2 (6 bases). The J call may be mistaken, given a closer DNA end match to TRBJ2-5. The CDR3 covers 14 residues. Germline CDR1 reads DFQATT; CDR2 reads SNEGSKA (reference sequence). The CDR3 reads CSAKRPGASKTQYF. The DNA for the CDR3 is TGCAGTGCTAAACGGCCGGGAGCCTCCAAGACCCAGTACTTC.

This clonotype turned up a few times. V and J are TRBV7-9 and TRBJ1-4; 7 bases fit TRBD1. This CDR3 region has 14 residues. The germline gives CDR1 SEHNR, CDR2 FQNEAQ (reference sequence). V trimming: 5 bases; J trimming: 6 bases; junction bases outside the gene matches: 6. The CDR3 loop reads CASSTSGTDEKLFF. The CDR3 DNA reads as TGTGCCAGCAGCACCTCCGGGACAGATGAAAAACTGTTTTTT.

This clonotype has more than one count but fewer than ten. The V and J genes are TRBV24-1 and TRBJ2-3, with D uncertain. Germline V gene sequence: CDR1 KGHDR, CDR2 SFDVKD. The CDR3 covers 14 residues. V was pared by 3 bases and J by 2 bases, with 8 bases between. This CDR3 is CATSDLGPTDTQYF. The CDR3 DNA is TGTGCCACCAGTGATCTCGGTCCCACAGATACGCAGTATTTT.

The chain couples TRBV7-9 to TRBJ2-7, with 7 bases aligning to TRBD1. Germline CDR1 SEHNR, CDR2 FQNEAQ (reference sequence). This CDR3 contains 15 residues. After removal of 5 bases from V and 4 bases from J, the junction contained 11 bases not matched to a gene. This CDR3 reads CASSPERGREYEQYF. The CDR3 bases are TGTGCCAGCAGCCCAGAAAGGGGGCGAGAGTACGAGCAGTACTTC.